This paragraph reports one T cell receptor beta chain. This sample was taken from a study of blood T cell repertoires in COVID-19. Turning to the study itself: From the United States, Italy and Spain came samples of acute and convalescent COVID-19. PBMCs, B-cell-depleted T cells, or T cells provided the cDNA or gDNA that made up the material.

Germline lookup yields CDR1 SGHVS and CDR2 FQNEAQ. V shed 0 bases, J shed 0 bases, and the junction held 4 bases outside the gene matches. This CDR3 has 18 amino acids. Method: immunoSEQ multiplex PCR; TCRdb's copy keeps in-frame clones and lacks some. The sample contains roughly 230,000 clones, approximately 92% of which appear only once. The rearrangement uses TRBV7-8 and TRBJ2-4; TRBD1 matches at 11 bases. Input material: peripheral blood. The source of this sequence is a woman between 40 and 50 years old who had recovered from COVID-19. The CDR3 here is CASSLAGQGAVAKNIQYF. The CDR3 DNA reads TGTGCCAGCAGCTTAGCCGGACAGGGGGCCGTAGCCAAAAACATTCAGTACTTC.